This T cell receptor beta chain derives from a study of blood T cell repertoires in COVID-19. Germline V gene lookup returns CDR1 SGHRS and CDR2 YFSETQ. V lost 5 bases, J lost 2 bases, and 7 bases stayed unmatched. This CDR3 is built from 15 residues. The assay was immunoSEQ multiplex PCR, and TCRdb's table has in-frame clones only and misses some. The sample has around 94,000 clones, over 65% seen once. This clonotype was sampled from a human donor in a cohort sampled during active COVID-19. V is TRBV5-1 and J is TRBJ2-5, with 9 nucleotides matching TRBD2. The material sequenced was peripheral blood. The CDR3 DNA follows: TGCGCCAGCAGTGGAGCGGGGGGACCTCAAGAGACCCAGTACTTC. This gives the protein CASSGAGGPQETQYF.